The 11 T cell receptor beta chains listed next were all sequenced from one sample in a study of shared clonotypes between healthy human individuals (TCRdb year 2020). The library was made by the immunoSEQ multiplex PCR assay. Held by TCRdb, this immuneACCESS table contains in-frame sequences only and omits some clones. Under half of the omission traces to an unresolved V gene where checked; the cause of the rest is unknown. The sample table records about 2.4 million clones; under 95% of these occur just once. The ten largest clones add up to approximately 0.36% of the sample. Sequenced: naive CD4+ T cells from PBMCs. Sample cell subset or site, as interpreted from the label and publication: CD45RA+ positively selected. Receptor source: a man aged 18-30 years in good health. Some clones in this sample may be carry-over from other donors' samples.

This chain uses TRBV30 with TRBJ2-1, with 7 bases matching TRBD1. The CDR3 contains 14 residues. The V gene's germline CDR1 is GTSNPN and CDR2 SVGIG (reference sequence). The junction had 11 bases not matched to a gene; V was cut back by 5 bases and J by 7 bases. DNA of the CDR3: TGTGCCTGGGCCCGGGACAGAAGAATGAATGAGCAGTTCTTC. Its translation is CAWARDRRMNEQFF.

This chain joins TRBV5-1 and TRBJ2-1; possibly TRBD2 for D (5 bases). Germline CDR1 is SGHRS and CDR2 is YFSETQ. Trimming cost V 4 bases and J 10 bases, with 21 bases left between them. The CDR3 runs to 15 residues. The DNA of the CDR3 is TGCGCCAGCAGCCTAGAACTAGTGACATCATTGGAGCAGTTCTTC. Translating it yields CASSLELVTSLEQFF.

The CDR3 is CASSSPREGETQYF. DNA of the CDR3: TGTGCCAGCAGCTCCCCCAGGGAGGGAGAGACCCAGTACTTC. The chain combines TRBV7-2 with TRBJ2-5; 7 nucleotides align to TRBD2. Trimming removed 4 bases from V and 4 bases from J; junction bases left unmatched: 6. The CDR3 length is 14 residues. Germline loops: CDR1 SGHTA, CDR2 FQGNSA.

This clone was recorded a few times. This sequence joins TRBV6-5 and TRBJ1-2; D is unclear. The ends were cut back, 5 bases at V and 4 bases at J, with 20 bases in the middle. Germline values: CDR1 MNHEY, CDR2 SVGAGI. CDR3 size: 16 residues. The CDR3 protein is CASSHFMECRTYGYTF. The CDR3 bases are TGTGCCAGCAGTCACTTTATGGAATGTAGAACCTATGGCTACACCTTC.

The sample holds one count of this clone. This chain uses TRBV25-1 with TRBJ2-1, with 9 bases aligning to TRBD2. Germline V CDR1 and CDR2: MGHDK, SYGVNS. The CDR3 covers 14 residues. Germline trimming cut 8 bases from V and 8 bases from J; bases unmatched to any gene: 10. CDR3 loop: CASAPLAGFDEQFF. The CDR3, as DNA: TGTGCCAGCGCTCCCCTAGCGGGATTCGATGAGCAGTTCTTC. The full variable domain, with the rest looked up from reference TRBV25-1 and TRBJ2-1, is EADIYQTPRYLVIGTGKKITLECSQTMGHDKMYWYQQDPGMELHLIHYSYGVNSTEKGDLSSESTVSRIRTEHFPLTLESARPSHTSQYLCASAPLAGFDEQFFGPGTRLTVL.

Remarks on this clone: The same CDR3 is also encoded by other DNA sequences in this sample. V and J are TRBV6-6 and TRBJ1-5; 9 positions match TRBD1. CDR3 size: 15 residues. V gave up 4 bases and J gave up 4 bases; unmatched junction bases: 5. From germline, CDR1 is MNHNY and CDR2 SVGAGI (reference sequence). CDR3 coding DNA: TGTGCCAGCAGTTTCCCCGGACAGGGGAATCAGCCCCAGCATTTT. Encoded protein: CASSFPGQGNQPQHF.

The rearrangement joins TRBV28 to TRBJ1-4, with a tentative D call TRBD1 (6 bases). Trimming removed 1 base at V and 4 bases at J, with 16 bases between. CDR1 and CDR2 (germline): MDHEN, SYDVKM. The CDR3 consists of 17 residues. The CDR3 here is CASSLLTPGHNNEKLFF. The CDR3 DNA reads as TGTGCCAGCAGTTTATTGACTCCGGGACACAATAATGAAAAACTGTTTTTT.

The chain couples TRBV9 to TRBJ1-4, with D unresolved. Germline CDR1 SGDLS, CDR2 YYNGEE. Trimming removed 3 bases from V and 7 bases from J, with 7 bases in between. This CDR3 comprises 12 residues. Written as DNA, the CDR3 is TGTGCCAGCAGCGGCCCCTCTGAAAAACTGTTTTTT. Protein: CASSGPSEKLFF.

As concerns this clone: Other DNA sequences in the same sample also yield this CDR3. This chain connects TRBV7-9 to TRBJ2-1; TRBD2 is a possible D gene (5 bases). The CDR3 covers 15 residues. Germline V gives CDR1 SEHNR, CDR2 FQNEAQ (reference sequence). Trimming removed 0 bases at V and 0 bases at J, with 6 bases between. CDR3 sequence (DNA): TGTGCCAGCAGCTTAGCAGGGAGCTCCTACAATGAGCAGTTCTTC. Residues: CASSLAGSSYNEQFF.

The rearrangement links TRBV18 to TRBJ1-3; a possible D gene is TRBD1 (5 bases). This CDR3 comprises 15 residues. The germline V gene has CDR1 KGHSH and CDR2 LQKENI. Deletions cut 0 bases from V and 5 bases from J, with 11 bases between. CDR3: CASSPPRGTRNTIYF. CDR3 sequence (DNA): TGTGCCAGCTCACCACCGAGGGGTACAAGAAACACCATATATTTT.

The chain recombines TRBV11-2 with TRBJ2-3, with TRBD2 matching 7 bases. V lost 1 base to trimming and J lost 4 bases; unmatched junction nucleotides: 5. The length of the CDR3 is 15 residues. Germline loops: CDR1 SGHAT, CDR2 FQNNGV. The CDR3 is CASSLGGRGPDTQYF. The CDR3, as DNA: TGTGCCAGCAGCTTAGGCGGGAGAGGCCCAGATACGCAGTATTTT.